Below, 28 T cell receptor beta chains from the same sample are listed, as sequenced in a study of shared clonotypes between healthy human individuals. Sequenced by immunoSEQ multiplex PCR; TCRdb stores in-frame clones only, minus some. The table lists some 2.3 million clones, more than 85% of them singletons. Sequencing input: naive CD4+ T cells from PBMCs. Described subset: CD45RA+ positively selected. The source is a man between 18 and 35 years old in good health. Some clones in this sample may be carry-over from other donors' samples.

This sequence joins TRBV18 and TRBJ1-4, with D unresolved. V was shortened by 0 bases and J by 8 bases, with 16 bases between the two germline ends. The CDR3 runs to 16 residues. Germline loops: CDR1 KGHSH, CDR2 LQKENI. The CDR3 nucleotides are TGTGCCAGCTCACCACCAAGTGGCCTAGGAGAGGAAAAACTGTTTTTT. It codes for CASSPPSGLGEEKLFF.

V and J are TRBV7-8 and TRBJ2-1; 8 bases align to TRBD2. The CDR3 length is 14 residues. The J segment lost 6 bases and the V segment lost 1 base, leaving 2 bases of the junction unmatched. Germline V gene sequence: CDR1 SGHVS, CDR2 FQNEAQ. This CDR3 reads CASSLVLAVNEQFF. CDR3 nucleotide sequence: TGTGCCAGCAGCTTAGTACTAGCGGTCAATGAGCAGTTCTTC. The complete variable domain, with remaining parts taken from reference TRBV7-8 and TRBJ2-1, reads GAGVSQSPRYKVAKRGQDVALRCDPISGHVSLFWYQQALGQGPEFLTYFQNEAQLDKSGLPSDRFFAERPEGSVSTLKIQRTQQEDSAVYLCASSLVLAVNEQFFGPGTRLTVL.

Here the CDR3 DNA reads TGTGCCAGTAGTCCTACCCCCGGGACGGGCAGCGTCCTGACTTTC. Encoded protein: CASSPTPGTGSVLTF. The J gene is TRBJ2-6, the V gene TRBV19, with D perhaps being TRBD1 or TRBD2 (5 bases each). This CDR3 contains 15 residues. The germline V gene has CDR1 LNHDA and CDR2 SQIVND (reference sequence). Trimming stripped 5 bases from V and 12 bases from J, with 20 bases between. The full variable domain, with the rest looked up from reference TRBV19 and TRBJ2-6, is DGGITQSPKYLFRKEGQNVTLSCEQNLNHDAMYWYRQDPGQGLRLIYYSQIVNDFQKGDIAEGYSVSREKKESFPLTVTSAQKNPTAFYLCASSPTPGTGSVLTFGAGSRLTVL.

The DNA of the CDR3 is TGTGCCAGCAGCTCTATCATCGTCGGGGAGCTGTTTTTT. Amino acid sequence: CASSSIIVGELFF. This chain connects TRBV7-2 to TRBJ2-2; D unclear. Trimming took 4 bases from V and 7 from J, leaving 10 bases between them. CDR1 SGHTA and CDR2 FQGNSA come from the germline V gene. The CDR3 is 13 amino acids.

The J gene is TRBJ1-1, the V gene TRBV29-1; perhaps TRBD1 as D (6 bases). The ends were cut back, 4 bases at V and 4 bases at J, with 13 bases in the middle. The CDR3 totals 13 residues. Per the germline V gene, CDR1 is SQVTM and CDR2 is ANQGSEA. CDR3 nucleotides: TGCAGCGTTGGACCAGGACAGACCACTGAAGCTTTCTTT. It is translated as CSVGPGQTTEAFF.

This clone has just one count. The chain employs TRBV11-2 and TRBJ2-2; D is uncertain. The length of the CDR3 is 17 residues. Trimming pared 1 base from V and 3 bases from J, leaving 15 bases between. Germline V CDR1 and CDR2: SGHAT, FQNNGV. CDR3 loop: CASSLVVFASYTGELFF. The CDR3 DNA is TGTGCCAGCAGCTTAGTAGTCTTTGCATCATACACCGGGGAGCTGTTTTTT.

This chain links TRBV6-4 with TRBJ2-1, with 8 bases lining up with TRBD2. CDR1 is MRHNA and CDR2 is SNTAGT in the germline V gene. J was trimmed by 8 bases and V by 6 bases; bases with no gene match: 12. This CDR3 region has 15 residues. For the CDR3, the DNA is TGTGCCAGCAGCAAACTTAGCGGGATTGTCTATGAGCAGTTCTTC. It yields the protein CASSKLSGIVYEQFF.

This clone was seen once. The gene calls are TRBV12-5 and TRBJ2-2; 11 bases are a match to TRBD1. The junction had 7 bases not matched to a gene; V was cut back by 3 bases and J by 4 bases. CDR1 is LGHNT, CDR2 FRNRAP, per germline. The CDR3 loop spans 17 amino acids. The DNA for the CDR3 is TGTGCTAGTGGTTTTAAGGACAGGGGGCTTGGCACCGGGGAGCTGTTTTTT. Protein: CASGFKDRGLGTGELFF. The whole variable domain, filled in from reference TRBV12-5 and TRBJ2-2, reads DARVTQTPRHKVTEMGQEVTMRCQPILGHNTVFWYRQTMMQGLELLAYFRNRAPLDDSGMPKDRFSAEMPDATLATLKIQPSEPRDSAVYFCASGFKDRGLGTGELFFGEGSRLTVL.

J is TRBJ2-3 and V is TRBV18, with D perhaps TRBD2 (5 bases). The CDR3 spans 16 residues. V was clipped by 6 bases and J by 0 bases, with 16 bases between them. CDR1 is KGHSH, CDR2 LQKENI, per germline. Here the CDR3 reads CASSLIVGVSTDTQYF. CDR3 DNA sequence: TGTGCCAGCTCCCTTATAGTCGGGGTTAGCACAGATACGCAGTATTTT.

Notes on this clone: The same CDR3 arises from other DNA sequences in this sample as well. The V gene is TRBV5-1, the J gene TRBJ1-5, with TRBD1 matching over 8 bases. The trim removed 0 bases at V and 1 base at J, leaving 0 bases unmatched. The CDR3 has 15 amino acids. The germline gives CDR1 SGHRS, CDR2 YFSETQ. Here the CDR3 DNA reads TGCGCCAGCAGCTTGGACAGGGGGAGCAATCAGCCCCAGCATTTT. Protein product: CASSLDRGSNQPQHF.

The chain carries TRBV2 and TRBJ2-2; D uncertain. This CDR3 comprises 11 residues. V was clipped by 7 bases and J by 6 bases, with 6 bases between them. CDR1 and CDR2 from the germline V gene are SNHLY and FYNNEI. The DNA for the CDR3 is TGTGCCAGCACTGGACCCGGGGAGCTGTTTTTT. Protein sequence: CASTGPGELFF.

The V and J genes are TRBV15 and TRBJ2-3; 16 bases are shared with TRBD2. Germline V gives CDR1 LNHNV, CDR2 YYDKDF (reference sequence). After removal of 5 bases from V and 10 bases from J, the junction contained 12 bases not matched to a gene. The CDR3 extends over 17 amino acids. CDR3 sequence (DNA): TGTGCCACCAGCGGGACTAGCGGGAGGGAGAGGACAGTTGCGCAGTATTTT. Protein product: CATSGTSGRERTVAQYF.

This chain uses TRBV5-1 with TRBJ2-1; the match to TRBD2 covers 8 bases. Trimming took 3 bases from V and 10 from J; bases not matched to a gene: 6. Germline CDR1 and CDR2: SGHRS and YFSETQ. CDR3 size: 13 residues. CDR3 sequence: CASSWEREFEQFF. The CDR3 DNA reads as TGCGCCAGCAGCTGGGAGCGGGAGTTCGAGCAGTTCTTC.

The count of this clone is one. This chain joins TRBV5-4 and TRBJ2-4; 10 positions match TRBD2. CDR3 length equals 19 residues. Germline-derived CDR1 and CDR2 are SGHNT and YYREEE (reference sequence). Germline trimming cut 0 bases from V and 0 bases from J; bases unmatched to any gene: 9. CDR3 in DNA: TGTGCCAGCAGCTTGGCCGGAGCTAGCGGGAGCATAGCCAAAAACATTCAGTACTTC. Amino acids: CASSLAGASGSIAKNIQYF.

This rearrangement joins TRBV7-9 to TRBJ2-7, with D uncertain. Trimming pared 1 base from V and 2 bases from J, leaving 12 bases between. Germline V CDR1 and CDR2: SEHNR, FQNEAQ (reference sequence). CDR3 length: 15 residues. The CDR3 protein is CASSLGGGAPYEQYF. For the CDR3, the DNA is TGTGCCAGCAGCTTAGGCGGCGGAGCCCCCTACGAGCAGTACTTC.

In its sample, this clone was seen once. The chain carries TRBV5-1 and TRBJ2-5; no clear D. This CDR3 has 13 residues. Germline V gives CDR1 SGHRS, CDR2 YFSETQ. The V end was cut by 2 bases, the J end by 2 bases, with 7 bases between. CDR3: CASSFSQQETQYF. The CDR3 coding sequence is TGCGCCAGCAGCTTTTCACAACAAGAGACCCAGTACTTC.

The genes are TRBV2 and TRBJ1-6; tentatively, D is TRBD1 (5 bases). Trimming took 2 bases from V and 10 from J, leaving 12 bases between them. There are 14 residues in the CDR3. Germline V lookup: CDR1 SNHLY, CDR2 FYNNEI. The CDR3, as DNA: TGTGCCAGCAGTGAACAGCAGGGTGTCTCACCCCTCCACTTT. The encoded protein is CASSEQQGVSPLHF. Complete variable domain (other parts from reference TRBV2 and TRBJ1-6): EPEVTQTPSHQVTQMGQEVILRCVPISNHLYFYWYRQILGQKVEFLVSFYNNEISEKSEIFDDQFSVERPDGSNFTLKIRSTKLEDSAMYFCASSEQQGVSPLHFGNGTRLTVT.

Worth noting for this clone: Other DNA sequences in this specimen translate into the identical CDR3. The V and J genes are TRBV7-9 and TRBJ1-2, with D hard to call. This CDR3 contains 13 residues. Trimming shortened V by 1 base and J by 1 base, and 4 bases separated the two germline ends. Germline CDR1 reads SEHNR; CDR2 reads FQNEAQ (reference sequence). CDR3 DNA sequence: TGTGCCAGCAGCTTAGACAATAACTATGGCTACACCTTC. This sequence encodes CASSLDNNYGYTF.

The CDR3 is CASRRTSEEVETQYF. Here the CDR3 DNA reads TGTGCCAGCAGACGGACTAGCGAAGAGGTGGAGACCCAGTACTTC. V is TRBV28 and J is TRBJ2-5, with 9 bases lining up with TRBD2. The ends lost 6 bases at V and 5 bases at J; junction bases unmatched: 10. Germline V CDR1 and CDR2: MDHEN, SYDVKM. The CDR3 contains 15 residues.

The chain links TRBV5-6 to TRBJ2-7; D is perhaps TRBD2 (5 bases). The V end was cut by 1 base, the J end by 7 bases, with 9 bases between. The CDR3 totals 12 residues. Per germline, CDR1 SGHDT and CDR2 YYEEEE. CDR3 bases: TGTGCCAGCAGCTTGATAACGGGAGAGCAGTACTTC. Protein: CASSLITGEQYF.

This rearrangement joins TRBV5-4 to TRBJ1-4, with D unresolved. CDR3 length: 19 residues. With 2 bases removed from V and 0 bases from J, the gap between germline ends came to 20 bases. CDR1 is SGHNT and CDR2 is YYREEE in the germline V gene (reference sequence). In nucleotides, the CDR3 is TGTGCCAGCAGCTTAATGACTGGGCGCTCACTCACAACTAATGAAAAACTGTTTTTT. Residues: CASSLMTGRSLTTNEKLFF.

The chain recombines TRBV5-6 with TRBJ2-7; a possible D gene is TRBD1 (6 bases). V was pared by 1 base and J by 1 base, with 12 bases between. The length of the CDR3 is 15 residues. CDR1 is SGHDT and CDR2 is YYEEEE in the germline V gene. CDR3 coding DNA: TGTGCCAGCAGCTTGTTGGGGGCGAGTTCCTACGAGCAGTACTTC. This codes for CASSLLGASSYEQYF.

The chain uses TRBV19 and TRBJ2-3, with 7 bases fitting TRBD2. The CDR3 consists of 14 residues. From germline, CDR1 is LNHDA and CDR2 SQIVND (reference sequence). V lost 4 bases to trimming and J lost 1 base; unmatched junction nucleotides: 2. The CDR3 DNA reads TGTGCCAGTAGTACGCTAGCGGGCACAGATACGCAGTATTTT. Translating gives CASSTLAGTDTQYF.

This clone turned up a few times. The J gene is TRBJ2-5, the V gene TRBV7-7, with TRBD1 matching over 9 bases. This CDR3 has 14 amino acids. The V and J ends lost 5 bases and 4 bases, in that order; junction bases with no gene match: 5. Germline-derived CDR1 and CDR2 are SSHAT and FNYEAQ (reference sequence). The CDR3 protein is CASSTGQGGETQYF. The CDR3 DNA follows: TGTGCCAGCAGCACGGGACAGGGCGGAGAGACCCAGTACTTC. Using reference TRBV7-7 and TRBJ2-5 for the parts outside the CDR3, the full variable domain is GAGVSQSPRYKVTKRGQDVTLRCDPISSHATLYWYQQALGQGPEFLTYFNYEAQPDKSGLPSDRFSAERPEGSISTLTIQRTEQRDSAMYRCASSTGQGGETQYFGPGTRLLVL.

This clone was seen only once. This chain uses TRBV15 with TRBJ1-3; 9 nucleotides line up with TRBD1. J was trimmed by 1 base and V by 5 bases; bases with no gene match: 6. The CDR3 contains 16 residues. Germline assignment: CDR1 LNHNV and CDR2 YYDKDF (reference sequence). This CDR3 reads CATSQGQGKSGNTIYF. As DNA, the CDR3 is TGTGCCACCAGCCAGGGACAGGGAAAATCTGGAAACACCATATATTTT.

The chain links TRBV19 to TRBJ2-7; D call uncertain. Germline V gene lookup returns CDR1 LNHDA and CDR2 SQIVND (reference sequence). V lost 6 bases and J lost 5, with 23 bases in between. The CDR3 length is 16 residues. The CDR3 loop is CASSHRMGSYSNEQYF. The CDR3 DNA is TGTGCCAGTAGCCACCGAATGGGCTCCTATTCGAACGAGCAGTACTTC.

The rearrangement links TRBV27 to TRBJ2-2; D gene uncertain. The CDR3 extends over 14 amino acids. V lost 1 base to trimming and J lost 3 bases, with 6 bases between them. Germline V gene sequence: CDR1 MNHEY, CDR2 SMNVEV (reference sequence). Written as DNA, the CDR3 is TGTGCCAGCAGTTTATGGCTGGACACCGGGGAGCTGTTTTTT. Residues: CASSLWLDTGELFF.

This clone was seen a single time. The rearrangement uses TRBV18 and TRBJ1-1; unclear D gene. This CDR3 region has 14 residues. Germline CDR1 reads KGHSH; CDR2 reads LQKENI. The V end lost 2 bases, the J end lost 6 bases, and 13 bases lay between the germline ends. CDR3 residues: CASSPVRSKAEAFF. The CDR3 DNA follows: TGTGCCAGCTCACCAGTGCGGTCTAAGGCTGAAGCTTTCTTT.